The 23 T cell receptor beta chains below were found in one sample sequenced in a study of CD8+ T cells in alopecia areata. Extraction and reverse transcription of RNA yielded cDNA as the sequencing template. Method: immunoSEQ multiplex PCR; TCRdb's copy keeps in-frame clones and lacks some. The table shows 120,000 or so clones, with about 59% occurring only once. The sample's treatment: oral pan-JAK inhibitor, 5-10 mg twice daily. The sample consisted of CD4+ T cells sorted from blood, taken at week 4, from a patient treated with tofacitinib. These receptors originate from a human donor with alopecia areata.

The J gene is TRBJ1-2, the V gene TRBV2, with 7 bases identical to TRBD1. CDR3 length: 15 amino acids. The V and J ends lost 0 bases and 8 bases, in that order; junction bases with no gene match: 9. Germline assignment: CDR1 SNHLY and CDR2 FYNNEI. The CDR3 spells CASSEAGRGSWGYTF. CDR3 in DNA: TGTGCCAGCAGTGAAGCAGGCAGGGGGTCGTGGGGCTACACCTTC.

The rearrangement uses TRBV30 and TRBJ2-5; D may be TRBD1 or TRBD2 (5 bases each). The J call is uncertain, as TRBJ2-7 better fits the DNA end. The CDR3 loop spans 13 amino acids. Germline V gene sequence: CDR1 GTSNPN, CDR2 SVGIG (reference sequence). The CDR3, as DNA: TGTGCCTGGAGTGCTCAGGGACGGGACGAGCAGTACTTC. This encodes CAWSAQGRDEQYF.

This clone has just a few counts. The chain links TRBV29-1 to TRBJ2-5; the D gene is possibly TRBD2 (6 bases). This CDR3 has 14 residues. The germline V gene encodes CDR1 SQVTM and CDR2 ANQGSEA. Trimming shortened V by 5 bases and J by 5 bases, and 18 bases separated the two germline ends. This CDR3 is CSVSPDPSGETQYF. In DNA, the CDR3 is TGCAGCGTTAGCCCGGACCCCAGCGGGGAGACCCAGTACTTC.

The chain couples TRBV27 to TRBJ2-7, with D hard to call. The CDR3 is 14 amino acids. V was trimmed by 3 bases and J by 7 bases, leaving 16 bases between them. Germline CDR1 and CDR2: MNHEY and SMNVEV (reference sequence). Here the CDR3 reads CASSFRSMPWEQYF. The CDR3, as DNA: TGTGCCAGCAGTTTTCGGAGCATGCCCTGGGAGCAGTACTTC.

The sample holds a few counts of this clone. This chain joins TRBV11-2 and TRBJ1-2; no firm D call. Per the germline V gene, CDR1 is SGHAT and CDR2 is FQNNGV. The V and J ends lost 1 base and 6 bases respectively, with 6 bases between them. CDR3 length equals 12 residues. CDR3 loop: CASSLGRDGYTF. As DNA, the CDR3 is TGTGCCAGCAGCTTAGGGAGAGATGGCTACACCTTC.

The chain uses TRBV7-6 and TRBJ2-3, with D possibly being TRBD1 (6 bases). CDR3 size: 13 residues. V was trimmed by 3 bases and J by 2 bases, leaving 6 bases between them. Per the germline V gene, CDR1 is SGHVS and CDR2 is FNYEAQ. Here the CDR3 reads CASSLGATDTQYF. DNA of the CDR3: TGTGCCAGCAGCTTGGGGGCCACAGATACGCAGTATTTT.

The V call is TRBV4-3, the J call TRBJ2-3; 11 bases align to TRBD2. Looked up from germline, CDR1 is LGHNA and CDR2 is YSLEER. The V and J ends lost 1 base and 5 bases, in that order; junction bases with no gene match: 5. This CDR3 region has 16 residues. CDR3 protein: CASSQGTSGWRDTQYF. The DNA for the CDR3 is TGCGCCAGCAGCCAAGGGACTAGCGGGTGGAGAGATACGCAGTATTTT.

Only a few counts were recorded for this clone. The gene calls are TRBV30 and TRBJ1-3, with TRBD1 identical over 9 bases. CDR3 length: 16 amino acids. CDR1 is GTSNPN, CDR2 SVGIG, per germline (reference sequence). The trim removed 3 bases at V and 5 bases at J, leaving 11 bases unmatched. Here the CDR3 DNA reads TGTGCCTGGAGGGTACCGGGACAGGGATCGCGAAACACCATATATTTT. Translating it yields CAWRVPGQGSRNTIYF.

V usage is TRBV9 and J usage is TRBJ2-2, with 9 positions matching TRBD1. Germline values: CDR1 SGDLS, CDR2 YYNGEE. V dropped 7 bases and J dropped 5; count of bases not matched to a gene: 9. The CDR3 consists of 15 residues. The CDR3 DNA reads as TGTGCCAGCTCCGTACAGGGGGCATGGACCGGGGAGCTGTTTTTT. Translating gives CASSVQGAWTGELFF.

This clone appeared a few times. This chain connects TRBV5-8 to TRBJ1-3; the match to TRBD1 covers 7 bases. Per the germline V gene, CDR1 is SGHTS and CDR2 is YDEGEE. The CDR3 totals 15 residues. With V trimmed by 4 bases and J by 7 bases, 11 bases remained unmatched. CDR3 sequence (DNA): TGTGCCAGCAGCGCCGGGACAGCCCTGTCGAACACCATATATTTT. It translates to CASSAGTALSNTIYF.

The chain combines TRBV7-3 with TRBJ1-1; D not certain. The V gene's germline CDR1 is SGHTA and CDR2 FQGTGA. The CDR3 is made up of 13 amino acids. V was clipped by 2 bases and J by 8 bases, with 12 bases between them. The CDR3 protein is CASSLESEKEAFF. The CDR3 DNA reads as TGTGCCAGCAGCTTAGAGTCCGAGAAGGAAGCTTTCTTT.

The V call is TRBV19, the J call TRBJ1-2; D uncertain. The CDR3 runs 13 residues. The germline gives CDR1 LNHDA, CDR2 SQIVND (reference sequence). Deletions cut 7 bases from V and 5 bases from J, with 14 bases between. For the CDR3, the DNA is TGTGCCAGTACCCCCGCTTACCTTTATGGCTACACCTTC. Protein product: CASTPAYLYGYTF.

The CDR3 spells CASSTPGTGDGYTF. The CDR3, as DNA: TGTGCCAGCAGCACTCCCGGGACAGGGGATGGCTACACCTTC. The V gene is TRBV9, the J gene TRBJ1-2, with TRBD1 matching over 10 bases. V lost 4 bases, J lost 6 bases, and 6 bases stayed unmatched. CDR1 SGDLS and CDR2 YYNGEE come from the germline V gene. The CDR3 sequence is 14 residues long.

This chain connects TRBV4-3 to TRBJ2-7, with a tentative D call TRBD1 (7 bases). Trimming shortened V by 2 bases and J by 2 bases, and 13 bases separated the two germline ends. The germline CDR1 and CDR2 sequences are LGHNA and YSLEER. CDR3 length: 15 amino acids. The CDR3 DNA reads TGCGCCAGCAGCCAACAGGGGGGCGGACCCTACGAGCAGTACTTC. This gives the protein CASSQQGGGPYEQYF.

V gene TRBV29-1 combines with J gene TRBJ2-3, with TRBD2 as a possible D gene (6 bases). The CDR3 consists of 12 residues. V was trimmed by 6 bases and J by 2 bases, leaving 9 bases between them. In germline, CDR1 is SQVTM, CDR2 ANQGSEA. CDR3 DNA sequence: TGCAGCGTAGGGGAGGACACAGATACGCAGTATTTT. Its protein product is CSVGEDTDTQYF.

This clone was recorded a few times. CDR3 DNA: TGTGCCAGCAGTGAGGGGGGCCGAGAGACCCAGTACTTC. As protein: CASSEGGRETQYF. The chain is built from TRBV25-1 and TRBJ2-5; D is perhaps TRBD1 or TRBD2 (6 bases each). The CDR3 extends over 13 amino acids. Trimming cost V 3 bases and J 4 bases, with 9 bases left between them. The germline V gene has CDR1 MGHDK and CDR2 SYGVNS.

The chain combines TRBV29-1 with TRBJ2-2, with TRBD1 identical over 7 bases. The germline V gene has CDR1 SQVTM and CDR2 ANQGSEA. This CDR3 is 14 amino acids long. Trimming removed 6 bases from V and 1 base from J; junction bases left unmatched: 5. This CDR3 is CSVRDRKNTGELFF. DNA for the CDR3: TGCAGCGTCCGGGACAGAAAGAACACCGGGGAGCTGTTTTTT.

In its sample, this clone was seen a few times. The sample has other DNA sequences that encode this CDR3 too. The chain has TRBV29-1 and TRBJ2-3, with a possible D match to TRBD1 (5 bases). CDR1 and CDR2 from the germline V gene are SQVTM and ANQGSEA. Trimming took 3 bases from V and 3 from J, leaving 7 bases between them. The CDR3 contains 12 residues. The CDR3 protein is CSVDPGTDTQYF. CDR3 coding DNA: TGCAGCGTTGATCCAGGGACAGATACGCAGTATTTT.

The chain links TRBV7-2 to TRBJ1-3; D remains ambiguous. The V end was cut by 3 bases, the J end by 4 bases, with 19 bases between. Germline V gene sequence: CDR1 SGHTA, CDR2 FQGNSA. The CDR3 extends over 17 amino acids. CDR3 DNA: TGTGCCAGCAGCTTTACCGGGTCAACGAGGGAAGGAAACACCATATATTTT. Translating gives CASSFTGSTREGNTIYF. Full variable domain (rest looked up from reference TRBV7-2 and TRBJ1-3): GAGVSQSPSNKVTEKGKDVELRCDPISGHTALYWYRQSLGQGLEFLIYFQGNSAPDKSGLPSDRFSAERTGGSVSTLTIQRTQQEDSAVYLCASSFTGSTREGNTIYFGEGSWLTVV.

Only a few counts were recorded for this clone. This chain joins TRBV29-1 and TRBJ2-3; 9 positions agree with TRBD1. Germline CDR1 is SQVTM and CDR2 is ANQGSEA. V shed 3 bases and J 4 bases; nucleotides not matched to a gene: 5. The CDR3 sequence is 14 residues long. CDR3 coding DNA: TGCAGCGTTGAGCCGGGACAGGGATCAGATACGCAGTATTTT. This codes for CSVEPGQGSDTQYF.

This chain links TRBV7-2 with TRBJ1-1; D call uncertain. Looked up from germline, CDR1 is SGHTA and CDR2 is FQGNSA. V was clipped by 5 bases and J by 2 bases, with 9 bases between them. The CDR3 spans 13 residues. CDR3 DNA sequence: TGTGCCAGCAGCACGGATTCAAACACTGAAGCTTTCTTT. It specifies CASSTDSNTEAFF. The variable domain in full, with the rest retrieved from reference TRBV7-2 and TRBJ1-1, is GAGVSQSPSNKVTEKGKDVELRCDPISGHTALYWYRQSLGQGLEFLIYFQGNSAPDKSGLPSDRFSAERTGGSVSTLTIQRTQQEDSAVYLCASSTDSNTEAFFGQGTRLTVV.

This clone was counted a single time. The genes are TRBV28 and TRBJ2-6, with 10 bases fitting TRBD1. Germline CDR1 reads MDHEN; CDR2 reads SYDVKM. The J segment lost 0 bases and the V segment lost 2 bases, leaving 4 bases of the junction unmatched. This CDR3 is built from 18 residues. This chain's CDR3 is CASSLTGTGVSGANVLTF. The CDR3 bases are TGTGCCAGCAGTTTAACCGGGACAGGGGTCTCTGGGGCCAACGTCCTGACTTTC.

The chain has TRBV30 and TRBJ1-4; tentatively, D is TRBD1 (5 bases). The V gene's germline CDR1 is GTSNPN and CDR2 SVGIG (reference sequence). CDR3 length: 12 amino acids. V lost 8 bases and J lost 6, with 13 bases in between. CDR3 in amino acids: CASRDSYEKLFF. As DNA, the CDR3 is TGTGCCAGCCGGGACTCCTATGAAAAACTGTTTTTT.